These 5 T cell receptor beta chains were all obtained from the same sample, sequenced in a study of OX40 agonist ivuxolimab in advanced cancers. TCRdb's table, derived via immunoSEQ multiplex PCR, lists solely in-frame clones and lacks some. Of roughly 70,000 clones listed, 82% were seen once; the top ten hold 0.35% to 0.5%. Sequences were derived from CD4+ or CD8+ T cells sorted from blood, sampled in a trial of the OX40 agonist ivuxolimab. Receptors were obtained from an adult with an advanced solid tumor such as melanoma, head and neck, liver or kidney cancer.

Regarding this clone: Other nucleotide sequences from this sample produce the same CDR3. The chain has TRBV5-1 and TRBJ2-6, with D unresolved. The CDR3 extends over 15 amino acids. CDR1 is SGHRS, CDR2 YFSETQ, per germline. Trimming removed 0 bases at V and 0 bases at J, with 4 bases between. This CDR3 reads CASSLDLSGANVLTF. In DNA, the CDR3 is TGCGCCAGCAGCTTGGACCTCTCTGGGGCCAACGTCCTGACTTTC. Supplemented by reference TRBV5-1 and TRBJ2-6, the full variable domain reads KAGVTQTPRYLIKTRGQQVTLSCSPISGHRSVSWYQQTPGQGLQFLFEYFSETQRNKGNFPGRFSGRQFSNSRSEMNVSTLELGDSALYLCASSLDLSGANVLTFGAGSRLTVL.

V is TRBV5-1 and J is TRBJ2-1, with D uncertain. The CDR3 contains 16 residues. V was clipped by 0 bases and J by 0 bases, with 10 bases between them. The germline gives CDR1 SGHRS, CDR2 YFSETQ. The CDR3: CASSLEGTSSYNEQFF. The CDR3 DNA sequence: TGCGCCAGCAGCTTGGAGGGCACCAGCTCCTACAATGAGCAGTTCTTC.

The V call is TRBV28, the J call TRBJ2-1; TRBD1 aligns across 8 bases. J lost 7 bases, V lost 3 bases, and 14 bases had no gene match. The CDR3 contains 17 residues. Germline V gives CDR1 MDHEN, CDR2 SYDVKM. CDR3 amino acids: CASSFPQGETGKNEQFF. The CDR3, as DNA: TGTGCCAGCAGTTTCCCACAGGGGGAAACGGGGAAAAATGAGCAGTTCTTC. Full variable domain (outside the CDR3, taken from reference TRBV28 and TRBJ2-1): DVKVTQSSRYLVKRTGEKVFLECVQDMDHENMFWYRQDPGLGLRLIYFSYDVKMKEKGDIPEGYSVSREKKERFSLILESASTNQTSMYLCASSFPQGETGKNEQFFGPGTRLTVL.

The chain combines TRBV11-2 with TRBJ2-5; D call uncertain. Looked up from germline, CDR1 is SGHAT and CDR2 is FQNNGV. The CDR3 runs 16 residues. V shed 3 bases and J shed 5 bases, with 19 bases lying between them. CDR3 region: CASSFQQLSKRETQYF. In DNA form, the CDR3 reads TGTGCCAGCAGCTTCCAACAGTTAAGTAAAAGGGAGACCCAGTACTTC.

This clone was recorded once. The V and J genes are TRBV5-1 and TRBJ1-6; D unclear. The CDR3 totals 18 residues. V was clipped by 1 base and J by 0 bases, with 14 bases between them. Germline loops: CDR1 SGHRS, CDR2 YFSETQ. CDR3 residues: CASSLLGIQSSYNSPLHF. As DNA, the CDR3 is TGCGCCAGCAGCTTGTTAGGGATCCAGAGCTCCTATAATTCACCCCTCCACTTT.